This T cell receptor beta chain was identified during a study of monozygotic twins with cystic fibrosis. With 4 bases removed from V and 0 bases from J, the gap between germline ends came to 7 bases. The germline V gene encodes CDR1 GTSNPN and CDR2 SVGIG (reference sequence). The CDR3 contains 13 residues. Generated by immunoSEQ multiplex PCR, the TCRdb table keeps only in-frame clones and is missing some. The sample comprises 25,000 to 40,000 clones, nearly 98% of which are singletons, and about 0.17% rests with the top ten. The sample holds one count of this clone. Its antigen is currently unknown. Points from the study as a whole: V usage most resembled the co-twin in 13 of 16 pairs. The repertoire was suggested to be naive-dominated, clonality median approximately 0.0098. Monozygotic CF twins shared more identical nucleotide clonotypes than unrelated patients.

Material: blood. This clonotype was sampled from a girl aged 2-10 years with cystic fibrosis. J is TRBJ1-3 and V is TRBV30; D unresolved. The CDR3, as DNA: TGTGCCTGGATGAGAGACTCTGGAAACACCATATATTTT. This sequence encodes CAWMRDSGNTIYF.